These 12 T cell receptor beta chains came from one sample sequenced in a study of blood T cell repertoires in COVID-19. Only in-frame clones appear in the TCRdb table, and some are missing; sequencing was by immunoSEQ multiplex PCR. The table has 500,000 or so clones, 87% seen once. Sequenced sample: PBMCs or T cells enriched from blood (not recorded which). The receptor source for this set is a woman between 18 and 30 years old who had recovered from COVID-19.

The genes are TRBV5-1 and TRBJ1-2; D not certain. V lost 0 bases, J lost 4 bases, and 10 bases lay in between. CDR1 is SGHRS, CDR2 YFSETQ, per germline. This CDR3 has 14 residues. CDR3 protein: CASSLEGELYGYTF. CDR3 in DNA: TGCGCCAGCAGCTTGGAGGGAGAACTCTATGGCTACACCTTC.

The CDR3 protein is CASSWGQNYGYTF. The CDR3 DNA reads as TGTGCCAGCAGTTGGGGACAGAACTATGGCTACACCTTC. The V gene is TRBV27, the J gene TRBJ1-2, with 7 bases matching TRBD1. Germline trimming cut 4 bases from V and 2 bases from J; bases unmatched to any gene: 1. The CDR3 has 13 amino acids. Germline CDR1 MNHEY, CDR2 SMNVEV (reference sequence).

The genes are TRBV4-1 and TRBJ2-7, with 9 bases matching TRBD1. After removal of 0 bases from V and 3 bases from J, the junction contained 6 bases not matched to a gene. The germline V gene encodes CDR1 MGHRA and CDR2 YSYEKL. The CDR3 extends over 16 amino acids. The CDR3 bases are TGCGCCAGCAGCCAAGATCTGAGGACAGGGGTCTACGAGCAGTACTTC. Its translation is CASSQDLRTGVYEQYF.

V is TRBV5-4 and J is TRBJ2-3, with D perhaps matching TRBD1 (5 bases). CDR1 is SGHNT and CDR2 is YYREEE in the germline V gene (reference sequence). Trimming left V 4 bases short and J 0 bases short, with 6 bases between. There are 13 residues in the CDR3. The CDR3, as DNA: TGTGCCAGCAGCCGGACAAGCACAGATACGCAGTATTTT. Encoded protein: CASSRTSTDTQYF.

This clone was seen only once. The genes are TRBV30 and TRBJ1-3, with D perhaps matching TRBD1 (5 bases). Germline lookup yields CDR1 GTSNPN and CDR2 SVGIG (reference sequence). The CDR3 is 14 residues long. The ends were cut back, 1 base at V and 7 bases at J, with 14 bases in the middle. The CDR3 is CAWSAWDYRNTIYF. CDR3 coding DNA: TGTGCCTGGAGTGCCTGGGACTACCGGAACACCATATATTTT.

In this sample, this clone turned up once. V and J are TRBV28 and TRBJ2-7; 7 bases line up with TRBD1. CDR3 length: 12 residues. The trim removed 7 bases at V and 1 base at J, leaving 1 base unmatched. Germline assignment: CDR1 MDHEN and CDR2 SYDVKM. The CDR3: CASTGGSYEQYF. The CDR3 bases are TGTGCCAGCACAGGGGGTTCCTACGAGCAGTACTTC.

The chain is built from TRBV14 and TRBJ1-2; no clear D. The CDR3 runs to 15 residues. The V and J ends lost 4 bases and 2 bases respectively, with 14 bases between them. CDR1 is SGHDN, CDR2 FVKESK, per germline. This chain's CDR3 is CASSPAGYVNYGYTF. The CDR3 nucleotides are TGTGCCAGCAGCCCGGCGGGCTACGTAAACTATGGCTACACCTTC.

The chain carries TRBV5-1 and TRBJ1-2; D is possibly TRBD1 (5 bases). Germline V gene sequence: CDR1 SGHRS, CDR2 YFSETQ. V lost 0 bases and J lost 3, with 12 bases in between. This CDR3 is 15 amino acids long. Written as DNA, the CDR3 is TGCGCCAGCAGCTTGGGGCAGGGAATCGACTATGGCTACACCTTC. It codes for CASSLGQGIDYGYTF.

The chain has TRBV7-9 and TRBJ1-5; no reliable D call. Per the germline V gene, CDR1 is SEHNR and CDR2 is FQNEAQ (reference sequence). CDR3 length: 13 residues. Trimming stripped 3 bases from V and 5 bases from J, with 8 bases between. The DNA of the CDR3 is TGTGCCAGCAGCTTCGTGGAGGATCAGCCCCAGCATTTT. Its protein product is CASSFVEDQPQHF.

Here the CDR3 reads CATSDPLGTDPYEQYF. DNA for the CDR3: TGTGCCACCAGTGACCCCCTTGGGACAGACCCCTACGAGCAGTACTTC. The chain employs TRBV24-1 and TRBJ2-7; TRBD1 aligns across 7 bases. V dropped 4 bases and J dropped 2; count of bases not matched to a gene: 10. This CDR3 region has 16 residues. In germline, CDR1 is KGHDR, CDR2 SFDVKD.

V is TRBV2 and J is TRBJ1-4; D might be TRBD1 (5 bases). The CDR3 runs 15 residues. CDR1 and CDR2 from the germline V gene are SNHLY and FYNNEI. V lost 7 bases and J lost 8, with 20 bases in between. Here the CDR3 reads CASNPGGAEVEKLFF. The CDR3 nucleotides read TGTGCCAGCAACCCGGGGGGAGCAGAGGTAGAAAAACTGTTTTTT. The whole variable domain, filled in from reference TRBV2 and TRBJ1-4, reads EPEVTQTPSHQVTQMGQEVILRCVPISNHLYFYWYRQILGQKVEFLVSFYNNEISEKSEIFDDQFSVERPDGSNFTLKIRSTKLEDSAMYFCASNPGGAEVEKLFFGSGTQLSVL.

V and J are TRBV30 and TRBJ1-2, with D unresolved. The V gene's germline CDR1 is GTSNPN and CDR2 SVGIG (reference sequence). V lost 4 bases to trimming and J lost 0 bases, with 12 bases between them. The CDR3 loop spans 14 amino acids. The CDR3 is CAWTYGVTNYGYTF. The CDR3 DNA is TGTGCCTGGACATACGGGGTGACTAACTATGGCTACACCTTC. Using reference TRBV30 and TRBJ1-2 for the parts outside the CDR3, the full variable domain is SQTIHQWPATLVQPVGSPLSLECTVEGTSNPNLYWYRQAAGRGLQLLFYSVGIGQISSEVPQNLSASRPQDRQFILSSKKLLLSDSGFYLCAWTYGVTNYGYTFGSGTRLTVV.